What follows are 18 T cell receptor beta chains derived from one specimen sequenced in a study of identical twins. Each CDR3 protein is one row after TCRdb ran MiXCR on the 5' RACE reads. Of roughly 630,000 distinct CDR3 sequences listed, 7% to 7.5% are singletons. These same data were also listed under a study on yellow fever vaccine responses in identical twins.

Sequencing was performed on PBMCs. The source of these receptors is a young woman in good health.

This clonotype showed up many times. The chain uses TRBV24-1 and TRBJ2-1, with TRBD1 matching 7 bases. V lost 2 bases to trimming and J lost 9 bases; unmatched junction nucleotides: 12. The CDR3 totals 16 residues. In germline, CDR1 is KGHDR, CDR2 SFDVKD. The CDR3 region is CATSDSRTGTGVEQFF. The CDR3 coding sequence is TGTGCCACCAGTGATTCGCGGACAGGTACAGGAGTTGAGCAGTTCTTC.

There are a few counts of this clonotype. Here the CDR3 reads CASSFKPSSTDTQYF. The CDR3 nucleotides are TGCGCCAGCAGCTTCAAACCTTCTAGCACAGATACGCAGTATTTT. The chain employs TRBV5-1 and TRBJ2-3; D gene unclear. Between the trimmed V and J ends, which lost 2 bases and 0 bases, there was a span of 10 bases. Germline V gene sequence: CDR1 SGHRS, CDR2 YFSETQ. This CDR3 is 15 amino acids long.

In regard to this clonotype: The conserved closing phenylalanine or tryptophan is absent in this CDR3, likely reflecting a read error. This chain joins TRBV20-1 and TRBJ1-3; D is unclear. This CDR3 has 11 residues. V was shortened by 4 bases and J by 4 bases, with 5 bases between the two germline ends. The germline gives CDR1 DFQATT, CDR2 SNEGSKA (reference sequence). The CDR3 DNA reads as TGCAGTGCTAACCGGGGAAACACCATATATATT. It specifies CSANRGNTIYI.

This clonotype appeared many times. This chain joins TRBV6-1 and TRBJ2-7; D remains ambiguous. This CDR3 region has 15 residues. Between the trimmed V and J ends, which lost 7 bases and 0 bases, there was a span of 16 bases. Germline V gives CDR1 MNHNS, CDR2 SASEGT. CDR3 bases: TGTGCCAGCAAGGTAATGGCCTTTAGCTCCTACGAGCAGTACTTC. It specifies CASKVMAFSSYEQYF.

In its sample, this clonotype was seen many times. This rearrangement joins TRBV6-4 to TRBJ1-1; 7 bases map to TRBD1. Unmatched junction bases numbered 10, after V lost 8 bases and J lost 7 bases. Per germline, CDR1 MRHNA and CDR2 SNTAGT. The CDR3 loop spans 13 amino acids. Written as DNA, the CDR3 is TGTGCCAGCCGATACCGACAGGGAGGTGAAGCTTTCTTT. Encoded protein: CASRYRQGGEAFF.

This clonotype was counted many times. The CDR3 protein is CASSLRQSTSTDTQYF. For the CDR3, the DNA is TGCGCCAGCAGCCTACGACAGTCGACTAGCACAGATACGCAGTATTTT. V gene TRBV5-1 combines with J gene TRBJ2-3, with D perhaps matching TRBD1 (5 bases). V was trimmed by 4 bases and J by 0 bases, leaving 15 bases between them. The CDR3 covers 16 residues. The germline V gene encodes CDR1 SGHRS and CDR2 YFSETQ.

Only a few counts were recorded for this clonotype. The chain recombines TRBV5-1 with TRBJ2-1, with 9 bases fitting TRBD2. The germline V gene has CDR1 SGHRS and CDR2 YFSETQ. Germline trimming cut 4 bases from V and 9 bases from J; bases unmatched to any gene: 11. The CDR3 loop spans 15 amino acids. This CDR3 reads CASSMTYSGRSEQFF. CDR3 in DNA: TGCGCCAGCAGCATGACCTATAGCGGGAGAAGTGAGCAGTTCTTC. The variable domain in full, with the rest retrieved from reference TRBV5-1 and TRBJ2-1, is KAGVTQTPRYLIKTRGQQVTLSCSPISGHRSVSWYQQTPGQGLQFLFEYFSETQRNKGNFPGRFSGRQFSNSRSEMNVSTLELGDSALYLCASSMTYSGRSEQFFGPGTRLTVL.

This clonotype was seen a few times. This chain links TRBV12-3 or TRBV12-4 with TRBJ2-2; 7 positions match TRBD2. J gave up 7 bases and V 8 bases, and 13 bases lay outside the gene matches. CDR3 size: 15 residues. In DNA form, the CDR3 reads TGTGCCAGCTCCCTTTCCGGGGGGATCGGCGGGGAGCTGTTTTTT. This sequence encodes CASSLSGGIGGELFF.

This clonotype appeared a few times. This chain uses TRBV7-9 with TRBJ2-7, with D possibly TRBD1 on 5 matching bases. V lost 4 bases to trimming and J lost 3 bases, with 16 bases between them. Germline CDR1 SEHNR, CDR2 FQNEAQ (reference sequence). This CDR3 has 15 amino acids. CDR3 coding DNA: TGTGCCAGCAGCTACCCACAGGTTACTGGCTACGAGCAGTACTTC. Its protein is CASSYPQVTGYEQYF.

V usage is TRBV5-1 and J usage is TRBJ2-2, with D unclear. V was cut by 1 base and J by 2 bases, with 9 bases left in between. The CDR3 contains 15 residues. Germline assignment: CDR1 SGHRS and CDR2 YFSETQ. The CDR3 is CASSLPQSNTGELFF. The CDR3, as DNA: TGCGCCAGCAGCTTGCCGCAATCAAACACCGGGGAGCTGTTTTTT.

The J gene is TRBJ1-5, the V gene TRBV2; D remains unclear. The CDR3 sequence is 13 residues long. Trimming removed 4 bases from V and 5 bases from J, with 9 bases in between. The germline CDR1 and CDR2 sequences are SNHLY and FYNNEI. The DNA for the CDR3 is TGTGCCAGCAGTGGAGAGGGTTATCAGCCCCAGCATTTT. Translating it yields CASSGEGYQPQHF.

V and J are TRBV5-6 and TRBJ2-1; 8 nucleotides line up with TRBD1. Germline V lookup: CDR1 SGHDT, CDR2 YYEEEE. The CDR3 is 17 amino acids. V lost 3 bases to trimming and J lost 2 bases; unmatched junction nucleotides: 10. The CDR3 protein is CASSSWTGSNAYNEQFF. Written as DNA, the CDR3 is TGTGCCAGCAGCTCCTGGACAGGGTCCAACGCCTACAATGAGCAGTTCTTC.

This chain joins TRBV5-6 and TRBJ2-7; TRBD1 matches at 8 bases. The V gene's germline CDR1 is SGHDT and CDR2 YYEEEE. The CDR3 extends over 14 amino acids. The junction had 3 bases not matched to a gene; V was cut back by 1 base and J by 3 bases. DNA for the CDR3: TGTGCCAGCAGCTTGTCGGACAGGGACTACGAGCAGTACGTC. Translated, it gives CASSLSDRDYEQYV.

J is TRBJ2-1 and V is TRBV7-7; 12 bases are shared with TRBD2. Germline V lookup: CDR1 SSHAT, CDR2 FNYEAQ (reference sequence). The CDR3 extends over 15 amino acids. V gave up 6 bases and J gave up 3 bases; unmatched junction bases: 3. This chain's CDR3 is CASRQGLAGYNEQFF. CDR3 DNA sequence: TGTGCCAGCAGGCAGGGACTAGCGGGCTACAATGAGCAGTTCTTC.

The chain is built from TRBV5-1 and TRBJ2-1; 10 bases agree with TRBD2. The CDR3 sequence is 15 residues long. Germline V gene lookup returns CDR1 SGHRS and CDR2 YFSETQ. V shed 3 bases, J shed 3 bases, and the junction held 3 bases outside the gene matches. This CDR3 is CASSSSGSDYNEQFF. The CDR3 nucleotides read TGCGCCAGCAGCTCTAGCGGGAGTGACTACAATGAGCAGTTCTTC.

V gene TRBV6-1 combines with J gene TRBJ1-1; no clear D. CDR1 MNHNS and CDR2 SASEGT come from the germline V gene. This CDR3 region has 14 residues. V was clipped by 2 bases and J by 1 base, with 8 bases between them. The CDR3 here is CASSEIAPNTEAFF. CDR3 sequence (DNA): TGTGCCAGCAGTGAAATTGCACCGAACACTGAAGCTTTCTTT.

The chain links TRBV5-1 to TRBJ2-5, with 9 bases fitting TRBD1. This CDR3 is 15 amino acids long. The germline gives CDR1 SGHRS, CDR2 YFSETQ. The trim removed 4 bases at V and 4 bases at J, leaving 8 bases unmatched. The CDR3 spells CASSPGPGQGETQYF. The CDR3 DNA reads as TGCGCCAGCAGCCCTGGGCCGGGACAGGGAGAGACCCAGTACTTC.

The table lists this clonotype with a few counts. The chain recombines TRBV5-5 with TRBJ2-1; D remains ambiguous. The CDR3 spans 15 residues. V was pared by 1 base and J by 9 bases, with 17 bases between. The germline V gene has CDR1 SGHKS and CDR2 YYEKEE (reference sequence). The CDR3 sequence: CASSLSVSSWGEQFF. DNA for the CDR3: TGTGCCAGCAGCTTGAGCGTAAGTTCCTGGGGTGAGCAGTTCTTC.